The 8 T cell receptor beta chains given below trace back to one sample, sequenced in a study of human T cells and chemical hapten exposure. Time point in this sample: patch test 3, about 24 weeks after DPC sensitization. Treatment defined: therapeutic diphenylcyclopropenone sensitization with weekly scalp DPC. TCRdb reanalysed the RACE reads using MiXCR and keeps one entry per CDR3 protein. The sample comprises 82,000 or so distinct CDR3 sequences, roughly 13% of which are singletons, and about 5.7% rests with the top ten. The sample consisted of whole blood, taken in connection with sensitization to the hapten diphenylcyclopropenone (DPC). The origin of the receptors is a woman in her forties or fifties with alopecia areata. Some clones in this sample may be carry-over from other donors' samples.

There are a few counts of this clonotype. The V call is TRBV29-1, the J call TRBJ1-5, with 7 bases that match TRBD1. Trimming removed 6 bases from V and 3 bases from J; junction bases left unmatched: 5. CDR1 and CDR2 from the germline V gene are SQVTM and ANQGSEA. This CDR3 contains 13 residues. CDR3 residues: CSVPGGPNQPQHF. In nucleotides, the CDR3 is TGCAGCGTGCCAGGGGGACCCAATCAGCCCCAGCATTTT. Supplemented by reference TRBV29-1 and TRBJ1-5, the full variable domain reads SAVISQKPSRDICQRGTSLTIQCQVDSQVTMMFWYRQQPGQSLTLIATANQGSEATYESGFVIDKFPISRPNLTFSTLTVSNMSPEDSSIYLCSVPGGPNQPQHFGDGTRLSIL.

This clonotype has just a few counts. The V call is TRBV18, the J call TRBJ2-1; D might be TRBD1 (6 bases). Germline-derived CDR1 and CDR2 are KGHSH and LQKENI. The CDR3 runs to 13 residues. Trimming stripped 3 bases from V and 4 bases from J, with 7 bases between. The chain's CDR3 is CASSPGQYNEQFF. The CDR3 coding sequence is TGTGCCAGCTCACCCGGACAGTACAATGAGCAGTTCTTC.

V is TRBV6-2 or TRBV6-3 and J is TRBJ2-1, with 9 bases fitting TRBD2. This CDR3 region has 16 residues. Unmatched junction bases numbered 11, after V lost 6 bases and J lost 5 bases. Germline loops: CDR1 MNHEY, CDR2 SVGEGT. The DNA for the CDR3 is TGTGCCAGCAGCATAATAGCGGGAGTAATGAACAATGAGCAGTTCTTC. It translates to CASSIIAGVMNNEQFF.

This clonotype was found many times. The chain uses TRBV27 and TRBJ2-1; the match to TRBD2 covers 10 bases. Germline lookup yields CDR1 MNHEY and CDR2 SMNVEV (reference sequence). The CDR3 has 14 amino acids. For the CDR3, the DNA is TGTGTCCCTCTAGCGGGAGAGAGGATCGATGAGCAGTTCTTC. Residues: CVPLAGERIDEQFF.

This clonotype was seen ten or more times. V usage is TRBV29-1 and J usage is TRBJ2-5; the D is unclear. The CDR3 spans 11 residues. The ends were cut back, 7 bases at V and 2 bases at J, with 8 bases in the middle. The germline V gene has CDR1 SQVTM and CDR2 ANQGSEA. The DNA of the CDR3 is TGCAGCGGCAGATTTCAAGAGACCCAGTACTTC. Translated, it gives CSGRFQETQYF.

The chain is built from TRBV12-3 or TRBV12-4 and TRBJ2-4, with D uncertain. The CDR3 runs 13 residues. Trimming shortened V by 3 bases and J by 5 bases, and 8 bases separated the two germline ends. This CDR3 reads CASSFRSQNIQYF. The CDR3 coding sequence is TGTGCCAGCAGTTTCCGGAGCCAAAACATTCAGTACTTC.

This clonotype was counted only a few times. The J gene is TRBJ2-1, the V gene TRBV29-1; 14 bases fit TRBD2. The length of the CDR3 is 14 residues. V shed 3 bases, J shed 9 bases, and the junction held 4 bases outside the gene matches. In germline, CDR1 is SQVTM, CDR2 ANQGSEA. CDR3 residues: CSVEGLAGEGEQFF. The CDR3 DNA is TGCAGCGTTGAGGGACTAGCGGGAGAGGGTGAGCAGTTCTTC.

The sample holds a few counts of this clonotype. CDR3 residues: CATYSRETQYF. CDR3 in DNA: TGTGCCACCTACAGCCGAGAGACCCAGTACTTC. The chain joins TRBV2 to TRBJ2-5; no definite D call. This CDR3 comprises 11 residues. Looked up from germline, CDR1 is SNHLY and CDR2 is FYNNEI. The V end lost 10 bases, the J end lost 4 bases, and 10 bases lay between the germline ends.